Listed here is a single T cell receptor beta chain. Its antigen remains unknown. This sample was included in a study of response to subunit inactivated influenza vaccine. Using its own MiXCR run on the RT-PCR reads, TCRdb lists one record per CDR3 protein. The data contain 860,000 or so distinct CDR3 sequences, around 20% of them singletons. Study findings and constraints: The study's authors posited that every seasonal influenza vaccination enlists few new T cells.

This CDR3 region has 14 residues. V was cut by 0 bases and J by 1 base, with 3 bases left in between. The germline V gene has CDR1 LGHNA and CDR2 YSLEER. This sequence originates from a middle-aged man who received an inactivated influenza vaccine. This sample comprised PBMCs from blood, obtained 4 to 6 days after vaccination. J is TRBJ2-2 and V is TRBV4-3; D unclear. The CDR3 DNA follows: TGCGCCAGCAGCCAAGAACGGAACACCGGGGAGCTGTTTTTT. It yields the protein CASSQERNTGELFF.